A single sample is the source of the 9 T cell receptor beta chains below, sequenced in a study of blood T cell repertoires in COVID-19. TCRdb keeps only in-frame clones here, not all; method: immunoSEQ multiplex PCR. Among approximately 120,000 clones listed, approximately 85% were seen once. The sample was peripheral blood. Source of these receptors: a human donor in a cohort sampled during active COVID-19.

V and J are TRBV7-9 and TRBJ1-2; the D is unclear. The CDR3 is 14 amino acids. V was shortened by 5 bases and J by 1 base, with 11 bases between the two germline ends. Looked up from germline, CDR1 is SEHNR and CDR2 is FQNEAQ (reference sequence). The CDR3 DNA sequence: TGTGCCAGCAGCGTTCCCGGTTATAACTATGGCTACACCTTC. It specifies CASSVPGYNYGYTF.

The chain recombines TRBV6-5 with TRBJ1-6, with D possibly being TRBD1 (5 bases). The germline V gene has CDR1 MNHEY and CDR2 SVGAGI. CDR3 length equals 15 residues. Trimming left V 3 bases short and J 5 bases short, with 11 bases between. The CDR3 bases are TGTGCCAGCAGTTATTTGCAGGGAAATAATTCACCCCTCCACTTT. The encoded protein is CASSYLQGNNSPLHF.

The count of this clone is one. V is TRBV24-1 and J is TRBJ1-2; 7 bases align to TRBD1. The germline V gene encodes CDR1 KGHDR and CDR2 SFDVKD. V lost 2 bases and J lost 5; bases outside the gene matches: 13. CDR3 length equals 17 residues. CDR3 residues: CATSDSPGQGQLYGYTF. CDR3 nucleotide sequence: TGTGCCACCAGTGATTCCCCAGGGCAGGGACAGTTATATGGCTACACCTTC.

The rearrangement joins TRBV5-1 to TRBJ2-7; a possible D gene is TRBD1 (6 bases). Germline V gene data show CDR1 as SGHRS and CDR2 as YFSETQ. Trimming left V 2 bases short and J 7 bases short, with 16 bases between. The CDR3 totals 14 residues. This CDR3 reads CASSLTGTFGEQYF. CDR3 coding DNA: TGCGCCAGCAGCTTAACAGGGACATTTGGGGAGCAGTACTTC.

V usage is TRBV27 and J usage is TRBJ1-2; a possible D gene is TRBD1 (6 bases). Deletions cut 7 bases from V and 3 bases from J, with 18 bases between. In germline, CDR1 is MNHEY, CDR2 SMNVEV (reference sequence). This CDR3 region has 15 residues. CDR3 region: CASTSKGEGHYGYTF. CDR3 DNA: TGTGCCAGCACCTCCAAGGGGGAGGGACACTATGGCTACACCTTC.

This chain joins TRBV9 and TRBJ2-5, with a weak D call TRBD1 (7 bases). V lost 5 bases and J 5 bases, leaving 22 bases between the germline ends. Germline V gene data show CDR1 as SGDLS and CDR2 as YYNGEE. The CDR3 covers 16 residues. As DNA, the CDR3 is TGTGCCAGCAGAGGGGGCCTAGCGCGACAAAGGGAGACCCAGTACTTC. Translated: CASRGGLARQRETQYF. The full variable domain, its missing parts supplied by reference TRBV9 and TRBJ2-5, is DSGVTQTPKHLITATGQRVTLRCSPRSGDLSVYWYQQSLDQGLQFLIQYYNGEERAKGNILERFSAQQFPDLHSELNLSSLELGDSALYFCASRGGLARQRETQYFGPGTRLLVL.

The chain carries TRBV12-5 and TRBJ1-4; 7 bases align to TRBD1. CDR1 and CDR2 (germline): LGHNT, FRNRAP. The CDR3 covers 14 residues. The trim removed 1 base at V and 8 bases at J, leaving 4 bases unmatched. The CDR3 sequence: CASGLGQGREKLFF. The DNA for the CDR3 is TGTGCTAGTGGTTTGGGACAGGGAAGGGAAAAACTGTTTTTT.

This clone was counted once. The DNA of the CDR3 is TGTGCCAGCAGCACGGGGGGGCCCGACACCGGGGAGCTGTTTTTT. Translated: CASSTGGPDTGELFF. The chain has TRBV5-4 and TRBJ2-2; 8 bases are a match to TRBD2. After removal of 4 bases from V and 3 bases from J, the junction contained 5 bases not matched to a gene. The germline gives CDR1 SGHNT, CDR2 YYREEE (reference sequence). This CDR3 region has 15 residues.

This clone is labeled medium-sized. CDR3 coding DNA: TGTGCCAGCGGAGACAGGGGAGGGACAGATACGCAGTATTTT. Protein product: CASGDRGGTDTQYF. The gene calls are TRBV27 and TRBJ2-3; possible D gene TRBD1, 8 bases. This CDR3 contains 14 residues. Germline loops: CDR1 MNHEY, CDR2 SMNVEV (reference sequence). Trimming stripped 8 bases from V and 3 bases from J, with 15 bases between.